This TCR beta chain was recorded in a study of Ad26.COV2.S vaccination and SARS-CoV-2 variants. CDR1 is LNHDA, CDR2 SQIVND, per germline (reference sequence). There are 17 residues in the CDR3. V lost 10 bases, J lost 4 bases, and 12 bases stayed unmatched. Repertoires were generated with immunoSEQ multiplex PCR, while TCRdb's copy carries only in-frame clones and drops some. Counted here are about 250,000 clones, around 85% occurring once; the ten biggest clones make up about 2.8%. Treatment described: about 20 received Ad26.COV2.S at low or high dose, single or two shots; 5 received placebo; per-sample allocation not given. Collection of the samples took place on day 63 after the first injection of vaccine or placebo.

The chain recombines TRBV19 with TRBJ2-1; 14 bases align to TRBD2. The input for sequencing was peripheral blood, taken in a trial of Ad26.COV2.S vaccine versus placebo. The TCR was taken from a person aged 18-65 years who received the Ad26.COV2.S COVID-19 vaccine or a placebo. The CDR3 spells CATKPGLAGEFYNEQFF. The CDR3 DNA reads TGTGCCACGAAACCGGGACTAGCGGGAGAGTTTTACAATGAGCAGTTCTTC.